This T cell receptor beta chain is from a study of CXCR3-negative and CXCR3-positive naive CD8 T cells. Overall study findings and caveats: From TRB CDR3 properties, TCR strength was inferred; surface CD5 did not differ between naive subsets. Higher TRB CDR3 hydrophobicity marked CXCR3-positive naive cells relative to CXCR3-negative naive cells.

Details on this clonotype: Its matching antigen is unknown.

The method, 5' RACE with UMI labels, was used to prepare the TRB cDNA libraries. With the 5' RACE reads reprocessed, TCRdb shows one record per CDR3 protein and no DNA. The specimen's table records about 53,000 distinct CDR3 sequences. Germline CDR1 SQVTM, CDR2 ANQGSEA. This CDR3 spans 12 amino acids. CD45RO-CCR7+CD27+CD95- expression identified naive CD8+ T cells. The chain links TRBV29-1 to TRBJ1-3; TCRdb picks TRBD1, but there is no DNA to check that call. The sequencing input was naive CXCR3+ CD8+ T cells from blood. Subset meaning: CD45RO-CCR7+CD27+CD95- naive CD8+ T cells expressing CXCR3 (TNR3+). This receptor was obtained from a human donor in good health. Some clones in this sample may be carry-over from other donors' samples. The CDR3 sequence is CSSNGGGNTIYF.